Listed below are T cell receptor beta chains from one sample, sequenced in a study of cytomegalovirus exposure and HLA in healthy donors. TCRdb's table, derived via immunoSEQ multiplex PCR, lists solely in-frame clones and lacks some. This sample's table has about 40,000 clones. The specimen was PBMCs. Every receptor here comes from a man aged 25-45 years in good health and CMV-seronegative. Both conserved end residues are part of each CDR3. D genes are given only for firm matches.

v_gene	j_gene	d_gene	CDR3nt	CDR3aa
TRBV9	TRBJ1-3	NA	TGTGCCAGCAGCGTAGATCAGGCCTCTGGAAACACCATATATTTT	CASSVDQASGNTIYF
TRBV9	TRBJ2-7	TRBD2	TGTGCCAGCAGCGTAGGTACTAGCGGGATCTACGAGCAGTACTTC	CASSVGTSGIYEQYF
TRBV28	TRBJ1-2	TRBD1	TGTGCCAGCTTGGACAGGGCCTCTAACTATGGCTACACCTTC	CASLDRASNYGYTF
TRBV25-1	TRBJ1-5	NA	TGTGCCAGCAGTGATCAGGGCAATCAGCCCCAGCATTTT	CASSDQGNQPQHF
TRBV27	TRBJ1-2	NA	TGTGCCAGCAGTTTAAACCGACAGGCTTCCTATGGCTACACCTTC	CASSLNRQASYGYTF
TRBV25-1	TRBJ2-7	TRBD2	TGTGCCAGCAGTGAGGGGGGGGCCTACGAGCAGTACTTC	CASSEGGAYEQYF
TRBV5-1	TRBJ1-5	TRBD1	TGCGCCAGCAGCTTCGGGACAGCCGCCAATCAGCCCCAGCATTTT	CASSFGTAANQPQHF
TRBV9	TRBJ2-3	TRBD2	TGTGCCAGCAGCGTAGCTCTAGCGGGAGATAGAGATACGCAGTATTTT	CASSVALAGDRDTQYF
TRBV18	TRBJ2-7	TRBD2	TGTGCCAGCTCACCCCAGACTAGCGGATACGAGCAGTACTTC	CASSPQTSGYEQYF
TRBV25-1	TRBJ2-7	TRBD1	TGTGCCAGCAGTGAACTCGGGACAGGGCCCTACTACGAGCAGTACTTC	CASSELGTGPYYEQYF
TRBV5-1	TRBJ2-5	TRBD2	TGCGCCAGCAGCCCCCGACTAGCGGGAGCTCCGTGGGAGACCCAGTACTTC	CASSPRLAGAPWETQYF
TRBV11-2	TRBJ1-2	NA	TGTGCCAGCAGCCCTCAGGGAGGGCCTACTCCGGCTGGCTACACCTTC	CASSPQGGPTPAGYTF
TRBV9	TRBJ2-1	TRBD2	TGTGCCAGCAGCAGTAGCGGGAGGCCTCGGGTAAATGAGCAGTTCTTC	CASSSSGRPRVNEQFF
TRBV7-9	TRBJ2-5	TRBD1	TGTGCCAGCAGCTTATTAACAGGGGCAGAGACCCAGTACTTC	CASSLLTGAETQYF
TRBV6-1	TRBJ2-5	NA	TGTGCCAGCAGCGACAGGTTCGGTGGAGAGACCCAGTACTTC	CASSDRFGGETQYF
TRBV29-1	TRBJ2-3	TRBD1	TGCAGCGTTGGGGGACAGGGGGCCCGCACAGATACGCAGTATTTT	CSVGGQGARTDTQYF
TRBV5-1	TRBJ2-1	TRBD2	TGCGCCAGCAGCTTGGTTCCGGGAGGGAACTACAATGAGCAGTTCTTC	CASSLVPGGNYNEQFF
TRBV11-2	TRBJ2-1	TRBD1	TGTGCCAGCAGCACAATACAGGGGCTCGACAATGAGCAGTTCTTC	CASSTIQGLDNEQFF
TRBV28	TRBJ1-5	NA	TGTGCCAGCAGTTTTGGCGGACAGAGGTATCAGCCCCAGCATTTT	CASSFGGQRYQPQHF
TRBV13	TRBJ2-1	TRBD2	TGTGCCAGCAACAGCGGGAGTTCGATTAATGAGCAGTTCTTC	CASNSGSSINEQFF
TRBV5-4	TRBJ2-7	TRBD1	TGTGCCAGCAGGCGAGGGACAGAAGGCGAGCAGTACTTC	CASRRGTEGEQYF
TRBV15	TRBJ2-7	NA	TGTGCCACCAGCAGAGAAAAGACAGGCTCCTACGAGCAGTACTTC	CATSREKTGSYEQYF
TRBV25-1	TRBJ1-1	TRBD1	TGTGCCAGCAGAAGACAGGGGTGGACTGAAGCTTTCTTT	CASRRQGWTEAFF
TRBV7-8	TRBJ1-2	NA	TGTGCCAGCAGCTTGGCAGTGAACTATGGCTACACCTTC	CASSLAVNYGYTF
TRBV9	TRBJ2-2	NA	TGTGCCAGCAGCGACGCGGACTGGATCACCGGGGAGCTGTTTTTT	CASSDADWITGELFF
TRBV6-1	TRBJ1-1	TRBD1	TGTGCCAGCAGTGTCCGGGACAGGGGCAATATGAACACTGAAGCTTTCTTT	CASSVRDRGNMNTEAFF
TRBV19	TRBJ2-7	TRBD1	TGTGCCTGTAAACAGGGGTTCGAGCAGTACTTC	CACKQGFEQYF
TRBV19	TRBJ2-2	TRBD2	TGTGCCAGTAGTAGTAGCGGGAGGGGCACCGGGGAGCTGTTTTTT	CASSSSGRGTGELFF